The rows below give T cell receptor beta chains drawn from one sample of a study of T cell repertoires in cytomegalovirus infection. TCRdb used MiXCR to reprocess the reads, holding one entry per CDR3 protein. The table records about 110,000 distinct CDR3 sequences, about 30% of them present only once. The antigens for these receptors are not known. Source: CD8+ T cells from cultured PBMCs, taken from culture after CMV antigen stimulation. The source is a human donor in good health (CMV status not recorded). Some clones in this sample may be carry-over from other donors' samples. The CDR3 runs from the conserved cysteine through the conserved F or W. Each record gives: clone size, V gene, D gene, J gene, CDR3 DNA, CDR3 protein. A D gene is named only where the DNA matches it firmly. Only some rows state a clone size, as once, few, many or a class for expanded clones.

clone size: NA; V gene: TRBV9; D gene: NA; J gene: TRBJ1-1; CDR3 DNA: TGTGCCAGCAGCGGGGACACTTCAGACGAAGCTTTCTTT; CDR3 protein: CASSGDTSDEAFF
clone size: many; V gene: TRBV7-2; D gene: NA; J gene: TRBJ1-1; CDR3 DNA: TGTGCCAGCAGCTTAGCAGGGTACACTGAAGCTTTCTTT; CDR3 protein: CASSLAGYTEAFF
clone size: NA; V gene: TRBV4-1; D gene: TRBD1; J gene: TRBJ1-1; CDR3 DNA: TGCGCCAGCAGCCAAGATGACAGGGAATTGAATTCTGAAGCTTTCTTT; CDR3 protein: CASSQDDRELNSEAFF
clone size: few; V gene: TRBV27; D gene: NA; J gene: TRBJ1-5; CDR3 DNA: TGTGCCAGCAGGCCAGGAGGCGGCAATCAGCCCCAGCATTTT; CDR3 protein: CASRPGGGNQPQHF
clone size: NA; V gene: TRBV19; D gene: TRBD2; J gene: TRBJ2-1; CDR3 DNA: TGTGCCAGTAGTATAGTGGCTAGCGGGGGGCCATACAATGAGCAGTTCTTC; CDR3 protein: CASSIVASGGPYNEQFF
clone size: few; V gene: TRBV2; D gene: TRBD2; J gene: TRBJ2-5; CDR3 DNA: TGTGCCAGCAGTGGTCCCTACCCCCCTAGCGGGGGGAACCAAGAGACCCAGTACTTC; CDR3 protein: CASSGPYPPSGGNQETQYF
clone size: many; V gene: TRBV7-9; D gene: TRBD1; J gene: TRBJ2-3; CDR3 DNA: TGTGCCAGCGGGACAGGGGTGACAGATACGCAGTATTTT; CDR3 protein: CASGTGVTDTQYF
clone size: many; V gene: TRBV19; D gene: NA; J gene: TRBJ1-5; CDR3 DNA: TGTGCCAGTAGGGGAACCGGGGCTCAGCCCCAGCATTTT; CDR3 protein: CASRGTGAQPQHF
clone size: few; V gene: TRBV12-3/TRBV12-4; D gene: NA; J gene: TRBJ1-1; CDR3 DNA: TGTGCCAGCAGTTGGGGGGGGGTAGAAGCTTTCTTT; CDR3 protein: CASSWGGVEAFF
clone size: few; V gene: TRBV6-5; D gene: NA; J gene: TRBJ1-4; CDR3 DNA: TGTGCCAGCAGTTACGGCAGGGCCTTATCTGAAAAACTGTTTTTT; CDR3 protein: CASSYGRALSEKLFF
clone size: many; V gene: TRBV7-6; D gene: TRBD2; J gene: TRBJ2-7; CDR3 DNA: TGTGCCAGCAGCTTTCAACAGGTCGGGGGGTCCTACGAGCAGTACTTC; CDR3 protein: CASSFQQVGGSYEQYF
clone size: NA; V gene: TRBV29-1; D gene: TRBD1; J gene: TRBJ2-7; CDR3 DNA: TGCAGCGTTGAGTGGACAGGGAATCCCTACGAGCAGTACTTC; CDR3 protein: CSVEWTGNPYEQYF
clone size: NA; V gene: TRBV12-3/TRBV12-4; D gene: NA; J gene: TRBJ2-3; CDR3 DNA: TGTGCCAGCAGTTTTTGGACAGATACGCAGTATTTT; CDR3 protein: CASSFWTDTQYF
clone size: few; V gene: TRBV25-1; D gene: NA; J gene: TRBJ2-1; CDR3 DNA: TGTGCCAGCAGTGAGCAGAGCTACAATGAGCAGTTCTTC; CDR3 protein: CASSEQSYNEQFF
clone size: NA; V gene: TRBV15; D gene: NA; J gene: TRBJ1-5; CDR3 DNA: TGTGCCACCAGCCCCCGTTCGGCAAATCAGCCCCAGCATTTT; CDR3 protein: CATSPRSANQPQHF
clone size: NA; V gene: TRBV12-3/TRBV12-4; D gene: TRBD2; J gene: TRBJ2-5; CDR3 DNA: TGTGCCAGCAGTTCCAGCGGGGGGGCCCAGACCCAGTACTTC; CDR3 protein: CASSSSGGAQTQYF
clone size: NA; V gene: TRBV27; D gene: NA; J gene: TRBJ1-2; CDR3 DNA: TGTGCCAGCAGTTTATTTGGGACGGGAAACTATGGCTACACCTTC; CDR3 protein: CASSLFGTGNYGYTF
clone size: many; V gene: TRBV7-8; D gene: NA; J gene: TRBJ1-1; CDR3 DNA: TGTGCCAGCAGCTTAGGTCCGCCGAACACTGAAGCTTTCTTT; CDR3 protein: CASSLGPPNTEAFF
clone size: NA; V gene: TRBV5-8; D gene: NA; J gene: TRBJ2-3; CDR3 DNA: TGTGCCAGCAGCTTGGTGGTCTTGAGGGGCACAGATACGCAGTATTTT; CDR3 protein: CASSLVVLRGTDTQYF
clone size: NA; V gene: TRBV7-7; D gene: NA; J gene: TRBJ2-7; CDR3 DNA: TGTGCCAGCAGCCTCGGGGCAGGGGACTACGAGCAGTACTTC; CDR3 protein: CASSLGAGDYEQYF
clone size: many; V gene: TRBV7-9; D gene: TRBD2; J gene: TRBJ2-7; CDR3 DNA: TGTGCCAGCAGCTTAGCGGGGACTACGACCTACGAGCAGTACTTC; CDR3 protein: CASSLAGTTTYEQYF
clone size: many; V gene: TRBV19; D gene: NA; J gene: TRBJ2-1; CDR3 DNA: TGTGCCAGTAGTATATACCAGGAACATTACAATGAGCAGTTCTTC; CDR3 protein: CASSIYQEHYNEQFF
clone size: few; V gene: TRBV7-9; D gene: NA; J gene: TRBJ2-1; CDR3 DNA: TGTGCCAGCATCCTATACAATGAGCAGTTCTTC; CDR3 protein: CASILYNEQFF
clone size: once; V gene: TRBV27; D gene: NA; J gene: TRBJ1-5; CDR3 DNA: TGTGCCAGCAGCCCCCGGGGGGGGTATAGCAATCAGCCCCAGCATTTT; CDR3 protein: CASSPRGGYSNQPQHF
clone size: few; V gene: TRBV10-3; D gene: NA; J gene: TRBJ1-2; CDR3 DNA: TGTGCCATCAGTGAAGCGCCAGGGCCAGCTAACTATGGCTACACCTTC; CDR3 protein: CAISEAPGPANYGYTF
clone size: few; V gene: TRBV2; D gene: NA; J gene: TRBJ2-2; CDR3 DNA: TGTGCCAGCAGTGGTCGCGACACCGATTCCCCCAGGGGGGAGCTGTTTTTT; CDR3 protein: CASSGRDTDSPRGELFF
clone size: once; V gene: TRBV27; D gene: NA; J gene: TRBJ1-2; CDR3 DNA: TGTGCCAGCTCCTCCGGAGGGGCCTATGGCTACACCTTC; CDR3 protein: CASSSGGAYGYTF
clone size: NA; V gene: TRBV20-1; D gene: TRBD2; J gene: TRBJ2-7; CDR3 DNA: TGCAGTGCTAGAGATCGGCTTGTGACGGGAGGAAGGGACGAGCAGTACTTC; CDR3 protein: CSARDRLVTGGRDEQYF
clone size: NA; V gene: TRBV28; D gene: NA; J gene: TRBJ1-1; CDR3 DNA: TGTGCCAGCTACAGTTTGAGGAGCCGTGACGACACTGAAGCTTTCTTT; CDR3 protein: CASYSLRSRDDTEAFF
clone size: NA; V gene: TRBV2; D gene: NA; J gene: TRBJ2-7; CDR3 DNA: TGTGCCAGCAGTGGGGACTCCTACGAGCAGTACTTC; CDR3 protein: CASSGDSYEQYF
clone size: NA; V gene: TRBV20-1; D gene: NA; J gene: TRBJ2-7; CDR3 DNA: TGCAGTGCTAGGTCGACGGAAAGGGCCTACGAGCAGTACTTC; CDR3 protein: CSARSTERAYEQYF